These 13 T cell receptor beta chains were all obtained from the same sample, sequenced in a study of cytomegalovirus exposure and HLA in healthy donors (TCRdb year 2017). Library preparation used the immunoSEQ multiplex PCR assay. In its TCRdb copy, this immuneACCESS table keeps in-frame sequences only and misses some clones. Where compared with another copy, unresolved V genes explain less than half of these, and the others have no known cause. Recorded for this sample are over 200,000 clones; approximately 86% of them occurred a single time. The ten largest clones add up to over 2.5% of the sample. Sequences were obtained from PBMCs. These TCRs come from a woman aged 18-35 years in good health and CMV-seronegative.

This clone was seen only a few times. This rearrangement joins TRBV6-1 to TRBJ2-7, with D perhaps matching TRBD1 (5 bases). Germline V gene sequence: CDR1 MNHNS, CDR2 SASEGT. Trimming pared 6 bases from V and 6 bases from J, leaving 12 bases between. The CDR3 is made up of 12 amino acids. CDR3 in amino acids: CASSPDSSEQYF. The CDR3 DNA is TGTGCCAGCAGCCCCGACAGTTCCGAGCAGTACTTC.

This clone was counted between two and nine times. The chain employs TRBV29-1 and TRBJ1-5; tentatively, D is TRBD1 (6 bases). The V end lost 4 bases, the J end lost 5 bases, and 12 bases lay between the germline ends. This CDR3 contains 13 residues. The germline V gene has CDR1 SQVTM and CDR2 ANQGSEA. Here the CDR3 DNA reads TGCAGCGTTGGATCGGACAGTCATCAGCCCCAGCATTTT. This gives the protein CSVGSDSHQPQHF.

This chain connects TRBV19 to TRBJ1-4; TRBD1 aligns across 7 bases. V gave up 6 bases and J gave up 6 bases; unmatched junction bases: 10. The length of the CDR3 is 15 residues. Germline V gene lookup returns CDR1 LNHDA and CDR2 SQIVND (reference sequence). The CDR3 DNA is TGTGCCAGTAGCCGTAAGACAGGGACCTATGAAAAACTGTTTTTT. Its protein product is CASSRKTGTYEKLFF.

With regard to this clone: Other nucleotide sequences in the sample specify the same CDR3. This chain links TRBV5-1 with TRBJ2-5; maybe TRBD2 (6 bases). Germline V gene sequence: CDR1 SGHRS, CDR2 YFSETQ. This CDR3 contains 14 residues. Between the trimmed V and J ends, which lost 0 bases and 3 bases, there was a span of 9 bases. CDR3 sequence (DNA): TGCGCCAGCAGCTTGGCCGCGGGGAAAGAGACCCAGTACTTC. This translates into CASSLAAGKETQYF.

J is TRBJ1-4 and V is TRBV27, with 8 bases identical to TRBD1. The CDR3 sequence is 18 residues long. With 3 bases clipped from V and 8 bases from J, the junction kept 17 bases outside the gene matches. Germline V gene sequence: CDR1 MNHEY, CDR2 SMNVEV (reference sequence). CDR3 in DNA: TGTGCCAGCAGTTTTAGTAGCTCAGACAGGGGACGATGGGAAAAACTGTTTTTT. This sequence encodes CASSFSSSDRGRWEKLFF.

The CDR3 loop is CASSVDFSYEQYF. The CDR3 bases are TGTGCCAGCAGCGTAGACTTTAGCTACGAGCAGTACTTC. This chain links TRBV7-9 with TRBJ2-7; D remains ambiguous. Trimming took 5 bases from V and 3 from J, leaving 11 bases between them. The CDR3 totals 13 residues. The V gene's germline CDR1 is SEHNR and CDR2 FQNEAQ (reference sequence). Complete variable domain (other parts from reference TRBV7-9 and TRBJ2-7): DTGVSQNPRHKITKRGQNVTFRCDPISEHNRLYWYRQTLGQGPEFLTYFQNEAQLEKSRLLSDRFSAERPKGSFSTLEIQRTEQGDSAMYLCASSVDFSYEQYFGPGTRLTVT.

This chain links TRBV27 with TRBJ2-1, with TRBD1 identical over 9 bases. Germline values: CDR1 MNHEY, CDR2 SMNVEV (reference sequence). Germline trimming cut 5 bases from V and 9 bases from J; bases unmatched to any gene: 5. The CDR3 extends over 13 amino acids. CDR3 in DNA: TGTGCCAGCAGTCTCCCGGGACAGGGTGAGCAGTTCTTC. Translated: CASSLPGQGEQFF.

The genes are TRBV6-1 and TRBJ2-7, with TRBD2 as a possible D gene (6 bases). The CDR3 covers 10 residues. Trimming stripped 8 bases from V and 6 bases from J, with 8 bases between. The germline V gene has CDR1 MNHNS and CDR2 SASEGT. The CDR3 region is CASLRGEQYF. The CDR3 DNA follows: TGTGCCAGCTTGCGGGGCGAGCAGTACTTC.

The V gene is TRBV6-6, the J gene TRBJ1-5; TRBD1 might be the D (6 bases). Trimming removed 5 bases at V and 6 bases at J, with 14 bases between. Germline CDR1 reads MNHNY; CDR2 reads SVGAGI (reference sequence). This CDR3 contains 14 residues. CDR3 region: CASSRDILIQPQHF. DNA of the CDR3: TGTGCCAGCAGTCGGGACATTCTGATTCAGCCCCAGCATTTT.

In its sample, this clone was seen a few times. The V gene is TRBV19, the J gene TRBJ2-7; a weak D match, TRBD1 (5 bases). The V gene lost 4 bases and the J gene lost 1 base, with 14 bases spanning the gap. Germline assignment: CDR1 LNHDA and CDR2 SQIVND (reference sequence). The CDR3 covers 15 residues. As DNA, the CDR3 is TGTGCCAGTAGTACCAGGGTGGTTACGTCCTACGAGCAGTACTTC. As protein: CASSTRVVTSYEQYF.

This clone was recorded only once. The V gene is TRBV7-2, the J gene TRBJ1-1, with D uncertain. Germline values: CDR1 SGHTA, CDR2 FQGNSA. Trimming took 2 bases from V and 2 from J, leaving 9 bases between them. This CDR3 comprises 14 residues. The CDR3 sequence: CASSLISQNTEAFF. In DNA form, the CDR3 reads TGTGCCAGCAGCTTAATCAGTCAAAACACTGAAGCTTTCTTT.

The V gene is TRBV7-6, the J gene TRBJ2-1; TRBD1 matches 8 bases. The V segment lost 2 bases and the J segment 0 bases; nucleotides outside the gene matches: 3. CDR3 length equals 16 residues. In germline, CDR1 is SGHVS, CDR2 FNYEAQ. CDR3 DNA sequence: TGTGCCAGCAGCTTATTTGGACAGGGCTCCTACAATGAGCAGTTCTTC. It specifies CASSLFGQGSYNEQFF.

CDR3 in DNA: TGTGCCAGCAGCCCCTACTCCTACGAGCAGTACTTC. This encodes CASSPYSYEQYF. V and J are TRBV13 and TRBJ2-7; D not resolved. Per germline, CDR1 PRHDT and CDR2 FYEKMQ (reference sequence). This CDR3 region has 12 residues. With 5 bases removed from V and 0 bases from J, the gap between germline ends came to 5 bases.